The T cell receptor (beta chain) under discussion was sequenced for a study of T cells in Graves' hyperthyroidism and ophthalmopathy. The wider study: The blood sample was taken at first diagnosis, before treatment began.

The germline V gene has CDR1 KGHSH and CDR2 LQKENI. The CDR3 loop spans 14 amino acids. Unmatched junction bases numbered 4, after V lost 6 bases and J lost 3 bases. RNA transcripts were the template for amplifying TCR beta CDR3 regions. The TCR CDR3 first-round RT-PCR relied on the HTBI primer set. TCRdb passed the multiplex PCR reads through MiXCR, listing each CDR3 protein once. The table shows under 300,000 distinct CDR3 sequences, with just over 14% occurring only once. Participants, patients aged 18 to 65, had newly diagnosed hyperthyroidism with a duration under 2 months. Specimen: blood. This sequence joins TRBV18 and TRBJ2-7, with 11 bases identical to TRBD2. This TCR was sampled from a woman in her 40s with Graves' hyperthyroidism that later progressed to Graves' ophthalmopathy. DNA for the CDR3: TGTGCCAGCTCCCCGACTAGCGGGAACTACGAGCAGTACTTC. This translates into CASSPTSGNYEQYF.